This T cell receptor (beta chain) is drawn from a study of T cells in localized non-small cell lung cancer. The study, taken as a whole, reports: When the top 100 tumor clones were examined, a median about 60 of them also appeared in the adjacent lung, which was paired and uninvolved. One tumor region alone was sequenced, and heterogeneity therefore remains possible. Compared with tumor, uninvolved adjacent lung displayed greater T cell clonality, ranking highest overall.

Clones were sequenced by immunoSEQ multiplex PCR, and TCRdb holds only the in-frame ones, with some missing. The table lists around 130,000 clones, roughly 90% of them singletons. The CDR3 covers 13 residues. Germline CDR1 reads SGHTA; CDR2 reads FQGTGA. Trimming stripped 5 bases from V and 1 base from J, with 7 bases between. Concerning this clone itself: Its antigen remains unknown.

The sample was peripheral blood, taken before any cancer treatment. The sequence was obtained from a female donor over 55 with stage I lung adenocarcinoma. The V and J genes are TRBV7-3 and TRBJ2-3; D is unclear. The CDR3 DNA reads TGTGCCAGCAGCCCCGGAGGCACAGATACGCAGTATTTT. Amino acids: CASSPGGTDTQYF.